A selection of T cell receptor beta chains follows, all from one sample in a study of neurological immune-mediated disorders. TCRdb redid the calling of the 5' RACE reads with MiXCR, one entry per CDR3 protein. The data hold about 38,000 distinct CDR3 sequences, with nearly 5% observed a single time. Material: CD4+ T cells from blood. These receptors all come from a man in his late teens or twenties in good health. CDR3s include the opening cysteine and the closing phenylalanine or tryptophan. The D gene is left open where the match is weak. Rows may omit the clone size; those that give it use once, few, many or a size class.

>TRBV5-1|TRBJ1-2|15|TRBD1|many
TGCGCCAGCAGCGATAGATCGACAGGGCGCTATGGCTACACCTTC
CASSDRSTGRYGYTF
>TRBV6-5|TRBJ1-1|14|.|many
TGTGCCAGCAGGCCCACGACGGTGAACACTGAAGCTTTCTTT
CASRPTTVNTEAFF
>TRBV12-3/TRBV12-4|TRBJ1-3|15|TRBD1|many
TGTGCCAGCAGTTCCCACAGGGGGCCTGGAAACACCATATATTTT
CASSSHRGPGNTIYF
>TRBV12-3/TRBV12-4|TRBJ1-1|14|.|many
TGTGCCAGCAGTTTTTCACAGGGGAACACTGAAGCTTTCTTT
CASSFSQGNTEAFF
>TRBV12-3/TRBV12-4|TRBJ2-7|12|.|many
TGTGCCAGCAGTCACCTACGTTCCGAGCAGTACTTC
CASSHLRSEQYF
>TRBV4-3|TRBJ2-1|15|TRBD1|many
TGCGCCAGCAGCCAAGATGACAGGGTCTACAATGAGCAGTTCTTC
CASSQDDRVYNEQFF
>TRBV6-5|TRBJ1-2|14|.|many
TGTGCCAGCAGCCAACAGTCGAGCCTCTATGGCTACACCTTC
CASSQQSSLYGYTF
>TRBV10-3|TRBJ2-3|12|.|many
TGTGCCACGAGACCAGGGGCAGATACGCAGTATTTT
CATRPGADTQYF
>TRBV29-1|TRBJ2-6|16|.|many
TGCAGCGTTGAAGATCAGGTCGGTAGTGGGGCCAACGTCCTGACTTTC
CSVEDQVGSGANVLTF
>TRBV7-2|TRBJ2-7|14|.|many
TGTGCCAGCAGCTTAGAGGGGGGCCCCTACGAGCAGTACTTC
CASSLEGGPYEQYF
>TRBV5-1|TRBJ1-1|14|TRBD1|many
TGCGCCAGCAGCTTGGGGTACAGGGGTGGTAGGGCTTTCTTT
CASSLGYRGGRAFF
>TRBV29-1|TRBJ2-1|15|TRBD1|many
TGCAGCGGTGAAGGGGGACAGGGTTTTTCGGATGAGCAGTTCTTC
CSGEGGQGFSDEQFF
>TRBV3-1|TRBJ2-2|20|TRBD1|many
TGTGCCAGCAGCCAAGATCGAGGAGGTAGGGGACAGGTGAACACCGGGGAGCTGTTTTTT
CASSQDRGGRGQVNTGELFF
>TRBV29-1|TRBJ1-2|12|TRBD1|many
TGCAGCGTTGACAGGGGGGATAGTGGCTACACCTTC
CSVDRGDSGYTF
>TRBV5-5|TRBJ2-3|16|TRBD1|medium-sized
TGTGCCAGCAGCTCCCGGGACAGAGAGAGCACAGATACGCAGTATTTT
CASSSRDRESTDTQYF
>TRBV6-5|TRBJ2-7|12|TRBD1|many
TGTGCCACCCGACAGGGCTTGGGCGAGCAGTACTTC
CATRQGLGEQYF
>TRBV12-3/TRBV12-4|TRBJ2-7|13|.|many
TGTGCCAGCAGGCCCACGGGGAACTACGAGCAGTACTTC
CASRPTGNYEQYF
>TRBV6-6|TRBJ1-1|14|.|many
TGTGCCAGCAGTTACTCTGGAGGGGGGTTGGGAGCTTTCTTT
CASSYSGGGLGAFF
>TRBV6-5|TRBJ2-3|13|.|many
TGTGCCAGCAGGCTAGGACCCCTAGATACGCAGTATTTT
CASRLGPLDTQYF
>TRBV7-3|TRBJ2-2|12|.|many
TGTGCCAGCGGGCGCTCCGCCGGGGAGCTGTTTTTT
CASGRSAGELFF
>TRBV6-6|TRBJ2-1|14|.|many
TGTGCCAGCAGTTACATTCAGGATTACAATGAGCAGTTCTTC
CASSYIQDYNEQFF
>TRBV20-1|TRBJ2-1|12|.|many
TGCAGTGCAAAGGACCAAGTCAATGAGCAGTTCTTC
CSAKDQVNEQFF
>TRBV9|TRBJ1-1|16|.|many
TGTGCCAGCAGCGTAGGGGCCGGGGTCGGGAACACTGAAGCTTTCTTT
CASSVGAGVGNTEAFF
>TRBV3-1|TRBJ1-1|14|.|many
TGTGCCAGCAGCTCGTCCGGGGGTGGGTCTGAAGCTTTCTTT
CASSSSGGGSEAFF
>TRBV10-3|TRBJ1-2|15|.|many
TGTGCCATCAGTGAGGGTCCAGGGACCTTGGATGGCTACACCTTC
CAISEGPGTLDGYTF
>TRBV5-6|TRBJ1-2|12|.|.
TGTGCCAGCAGCCCTGGGACCTATGGCTACACCTTC
CASSPGTYGYTF
>TRBV12-3/TRBV12-4|TRBJ2-3|11|.|many
TGTGCCAGCGAGGTTCAGGCTACGCAGTATTTT
CASEVQATQYF
>TRBV3-1|TRBJ1-5|15|TRBD1|.
TGTGCCAGCAGCCAAAATACACAGGGGGGGCAGCCCCAGCATTTT
CASSQNTQGGQPQHF
>TRBV5-1|TRBJ1-1|14|.|.
TGCGCCAGCAGCTTGCGGCCCTGGAACACTGAAGCTTTCTTT
CASSLRPWNTEAFF
>TRBV7-9|TRBJ1-1|16|.|many
TGTGCCAGCAGCCCTAGTGGCACAGGGTTGGACACTGAAGCTTTCTTT
CASSPSGTGLDTEAFF
>TRBV6-5|TRBJ1-1|13|.|many
TGTGCCAGCAGCGTTGAGATGAACACTGAAGCTTTCTTT
CASSVEMNTEAFF
>TRBV10-1|TRBJ2-2|19|.|many
TGCGCCAGCAGTGAGTCTGGATCGGGCAGGGGAAGGGACACCGGGGAGCTGTTTTTT
CASSESGSGRGRDTGELFF
>TRBV6-5|TRBJ2-7|13|TRBD1|many
TGTGCCAGCAGCAAAACAGGGGCGAGGGAGCAGTACTTC
CASSKTGAREQYF
>TRBV5-1|TRBJ1-1|20|.|many
TGCGCCAGCAGCAGGCCAAAATCGACGGAAGGTCATGGGGCGAACACTGAAGCTTTCTTT
CASSRPKSTEGHGANTEAFF
>TRBV7-2|TRBJ2-5|13|.|many
TGTGCCAGCAGCTTAAACGCCCAAGAGACCCAGTACTTC
CASSLNAQETQYF
>TRBV20-1|TRBJ1-2|14|.|many
TGCAGTGCTAGAGATCAGTGGAGGGTCGGAGGCTACACCTTC
CSARDQWRVGGYTF
>TRBV20-1|TRBJ1-3|13|TRBD1|many
TGCAGTGCCACCACAGGGGCTGGAAACACCATATATTTT
CSATTGAGNTIYF